This TCR beta chain was sequenced in a study of brain T cells in children with intractable seizures. Only cases whose brain tissue showed the highest T cell transcript signatures were sequenced. Pre-surgery treatment included at least one anti-epileptic drug. The ends were cut back, 3 bases at V and 2 bases at J, with 11 bases in the middle. Germline lookup yields CDR1 MDHEN and CDR2 SYDVKM. There are 15 residues in the CDR3. Some clones are missing from TCRdb's copy, which holds only in-frame ones; the method was immunoSEQ multiplex PCR. The table lists around 20,000 clones, approximately 94% of them singletons.

The clonotype comes from a boy aged 5 to 17 with focal cortical dysplasia and intractable seizures. The chain is built from TRBV28 and TRBJ1-5; D unresolved. Material: peripheral blood, obtained at surgery. The CDR3 loop is CASSFRGSGNQPQHF. As DNA, the CDR3 is TGTGCCAGCAGTTTTCGGGGAAGTGGCAATCAGCCCCAGCATTTT.